The 31 T cell receptor beta chains below come from one sample, sequenced in a study of blood T cell repertoires in COVID-19. Assay: immunoSEQ multiplex PCR; the TCRdb copy retains only in-frame clones and omits some. Of some 150,000 clones in the sample, about 82% were seen once. Sample: peripheral blood. Every receptor here comes from a woman aged 80 or older with active or convalescent COVID-19.

The chain uses TRBV11-2 and TRBJ2-2, with 10 bases fitting TRBD2. Germline loops: CDR1 SGHAT, CDR2 FQNNGV. This CDR3 has 19 residues. J was trimmed by 2 bases and V by 5 bases; bases with no gene match: 14. This CDR3 reads CASSTYRSGGAFNTGELFF. CDR3 in DNA: TGTGCCAGCAGCACCTACCGGAGCGGGGGGGCCTTTAACACCGGGGAGCTGTTTTTT.

This clone has only one observation. The rearrangement links TRBV2 to TRBJ2-1, with TRBD2 matching 9 bases. After removal of 4 bases from V and 10 bases from J, the junction contained 14 bases not matched to a gene. This CDR3 has 16 amino acids. The germline V gene has CDR1 SNHLY and CDR2 FYNNEI. CDR3 residues: CASSVGASGERGEQFF. CDR3 nucleotide sequence: TGTGCCAGCAGTGTGGGGGCTAGCGGGGAACGCGGGGAGCAGTTCTTC.

This clone was recorded a few times. The CDR3, as DNA: TGCAGCGTTGCCCCAGGGGGGCGGACTGAAGCTTTCTTT. Encoded protein: CSVAPGGRTEAFF. The chain joins TRBV29-1 to TRBJ1-1; 7 bases fit TRBD1. This CDR3 comprises 13 residues. Trimming cost V 4 bases and J 5 bases; bases outside gene matches: 7. Germline V gene data show CDR1 as SQVTM and CDR2 as ANQGSEA.

The chain links TRBV12-3 or TRBV12-4 to TRBJ2-7, with D tentatively TRBD1 (6 bases). V dropped 6 bases and J dropped 7 bases, with 16 bases sitting between them. This CDR3 spans 13 amino acids. The CDR3 bases are TGTGCCAGCAGAACCAACAGGGTGGGGGAGCAGTACTTC. It specifies CASRTNRVGEQYF.

This chain joins TRBV28 and TRBJ2-1; 12 bases align to TRBD2. This CDR3 spans 17 amino acids. Trimming took 2 bases from V and 1 from J; bases not matched to a gene: 3. Germline V gene lookup returns CDR1 MDHEN and CDR2 SYDVKM. The CDR3 region is CASSLTTSGGSYNEQFF. DNA of the CDR3: TGTGCCAGCAGTTTAACGACTAGCGGGGGTTCCTACAATGAGCAGTTCTTC.

Remarks on this clone: One end of the junction fails to match germline, which may point to a read error. This sequence joins TRBV9 and TRBJ2-3; 8 positions match TRBD2. This CDR3 is built from 15 residues. Per germline, CDR1 SGDLS and CDR2 YYNGEE. CDR3 sequence: CACSDGGAITDTQYF. Here the CDR3 DNA reads TGTGCCTGCAGCGACGGGGGGGCCATCACAGATACGCAGTATTTT.

The genes are TRBV5-4 and TRBJ2-7, with TRBD2 matching over 11 bases. The CDR3 runs to 17 residues. Germline V gene sequence: CDR1 SGHNT, CDR2 YYREEE (reference sequence). J gave up 1 base and V 4 bases, and 10 bases lay outside the gene matches. In nucleotides, the CDR3 is TGTGCCAGCAGCACGAACCTTCTAGCGGGGGGATCCTACGAGCAGTACTTC. Translation gives CASSTNLLAGGSYEQYF.

The rearrangement joins TRBV6-5 to TRBJ1-6, with 8 nucleotides matching TRBD1. Germline values: CDR1 MNHEY, CDR2 SVGAGI. The V gene end was trimmed by 6 bases and the J gene end by 10 bases; junction bases not matched to a gene: 11. CDR3 length: 15 residues. The CDR3 DNA reads TGTGCCAGCAGCCGACAGGGGCTGGATCGGTCACCCCTCCACTTT. This sequence encodes CASSRQGLDRSPLHF.

The chain is built from TRBV21-1 and TRBJ1-2. TRBV21-1 represents a pseudogene. CDR3 size: 21 residues. CDR3 DNA: TGTGCCAGCAGCAACGGGTGCGGGGGAGGGACCGGGGGCGGAATGACCTATGGCTACACCTTC. Its translation is CASSNGCGGGTGGGMTYGYTF.

This clone was counted only a few times. The chain combines TRBV14 with TRBJ1-1; no clear D gene. Trimming stripped 5 bases from V and 5 bases from J, with 15 bases between. The germline V gene has CDR1 SGHDN and CDR2 FVKESK. This CDR3 contains 14 residues. The CDR3 is CASSATRWLTEAFF. CDR3 in DNA: TGTGCCAGCAGCGCTACTAGGTGGTTGACTGAAGCTTTCTTT. Drawing the rest from reference TRBV14 and TRBJ1-1, the complete variable domain is EAGVTQFPSHSVIEKGQTVTLRCDPISGHDNLYWYRRVMGKEIKFLLHFVKESKQDESGMPNNRFLAERTGGTYSTLKVQPAELEDSGVYFCASSATRWLTEAFFGQGTRLTVV.

The rearrangement uses TRBV7-9 and TRBJ2-7; a possible D gene is TRBD2 (5 bases). Germline CDR1 SEHNR, CDR2 FQNEAQ (reference sequence). The CDR3 loop spans 14 amino acids. The ends were cut back, 1 base at V and 4 bases at J, with 11 bases in the middle. Here the CDR3 reads CASSLEEVSYEQYF. The CDR3 DNA sequence: TGTGCCAGCAGCTTAGAGGAGGTTTCTTACGAGCAGTACTTC.

The chain has TRBV28 and TRBJ1-6; 8 bases fit TRBD1. This CDR3 is 15 amino acids long. Unmatched junction bases numbered 7, after V lost 3 bases and J lost 9 bases. Germline CDR1 MDHEN, CDR2 SYDVKM. CDR3 sequence: CASSFLTGESSPLHF. The CDR3 bases are TGTGCCAGCAGTTTTCTGACAGGGGAGAGTTCACCCCTCCACTTT.

This clone was observed a few times. V usage is TRBV7-2 and J usage is TRBJ1-2, with D perhaps matching TRBD1 (6 bases). The V gene lost 2 bases and the J gene lost 4 bases, with 8 bases spanning the gap. The V gene's germline CDR1 is SGHTA and CDR2 FQGNSA. The CDR3 contains 13 residues. The CDR3 here is CASSLPRGYGYTF. The CDR3 nucleotides are TGTGCCAGCAGCTTACCCAGGGGCTATGGCTACACCTTC.

CDR3 loop: CASSPPPPTGASPLHF. The CDR3 bases are TGCGCCAGCAGCCCTCCTCCCCCGACAGGCGCCTCACCCCTCCACTTT. The chain has TRBV4-1 and TRBJ1-6, with D maybe TRBD1 (6 bases). V gave up 4 bases and J gave up 10 bases, with 20 bases separating them. Germline values: CDR1 MGHRA, CDR2 YSYEKL. The CDR3 covers 16 residues.

This clone appeared a few times. The chain links TRBV5-1 to TRBJ1-3, with D maybe TRBD1 (6 bases). The CDR3 spans 14 residues. The V gene lost 2 bases and the J gene lost 0 bases, with 6 bases spanning the gap. The germline CDR1 and CDR2 sequences are SGHRS and YFSETQ. The CDR3 DNA reads TGCGCCAGCAGCTTACAGGGCTCTGGAAACACCATATATTTT. Residues: CASSLQGSGNTIYF.

The chain joins TRBV4-1 to TRBJ1-1; 8 bases are a match to TRBD1. Per the germline V gene, CDR1 is MGHRA and CDR2 is YSYEKL. Unmatched junction bases numbered 2, after V lost 6 bases and J lost 8 bases. This CDR3 is 11 amino acids long. The CDR3: CASRRDREAFF. In DNA, the CDR3 is TGCGCCAGCAGACGGGACAGGGAAGCTTTCTTT.

The genes are TRBV5-1 and TRBJ2-1; 8 nucleotides line up with TRBD1. Germline V gene sequence: CDR1 SGHRS, CDR2 YFSETQ. Trimming took 6 bases from V and 10 from J; bases not matched to a gene: 15. The CDR3 consists of 15 residues. CDR3 region: CASNKGGQGSGEQFF. Written as DNA, the CDR3 is TGCGCCAGCAATAAAGGAGGACAGGGTTCGGGCGAGCAGTTCTTC.

The chain combines TRBV7-3 with TRBJ2-1, with 7 bases that match TRBD2. Germline values: CDR1 SGHTA, CDR2 FQGTGA. The CDR3 sequence is 13 residues long. V lost 5 bases and J lost 8; bases outside the gene matches: 6. The CDR3 is CASSPSGADEQFF. CDR3 nucleotide sequence: TGTGCCAGCAGCCCGAGCGGGGCCGATGAGCAGTTCTTC.

The V gene is TRBV6-5, the J gene TRBJ2-1; the D is unclear. Trimming removed 5 bases at V and 8 bases at J, with 10 bases between. CDR3 size: 12 residues. Germline CDR1 is MNHEY and CDR2 is SVGAGI. CDR3 region: CASSKKRDEQFF. DNA for the CDR3: TGTGCCAGCAGTAAAAAGCGTGATGAGCAGTTCTTC.

The V call is TRBV3-1 (or the pseudogene TRBV3-2), the J call TRBJ2-7; D gene unclear. The CDR3 is 14 residues long. CDR1 is LGHDT, CDR2 YNNKEL, per germline (reference sequence). V lost 4 bases and J 2 bases, leaving 12 bases between the germline ends. The CDR3 loop reads CASSPRNTPYEQYF. In DNA form, the CDR3 reads TGTGCCAGCAGCCCCAGGAATACACCCTACGAGCAGTACTTC.

V is TRBV6-2 or TRBV6-3 and J is TRBJ2-7; tentatively, D is TRBD1 (5 bases). This CDR3 has 15 amino acids. V gave up 6 bases and J gave up 2 bases, with 17 bases separating them. From germline, CDR1 is MNHEY and CDR2 SVGEGT. CDR3: CASSQILGVTYEQYF. CDR3 bases: TGTGCCAGCAGCCAAATATTAGGGGTAACCTACGAGCAGTACTTC.

The gene calls are TRBV5-1 and TRBJ2-1, with D perhaps matching TRBD2 (7 bases). Trimming removed 1 base at V and 5 bases at J, with 10 bases between. Germline V gene sequence: CDR1 SGHRS, CDR2 YFSETQ. This CDR3 is built from 14 residues. This CDR3 is CASSLRGTNNEQFF. DNA for the CDR3: TGCGCCAGCAGCTTGAGGGGGACTAACAATGAGCAGTTCTTC.

The chain couples TRBV2 to TRBJ2-7; 8 positions match TRBD1. V shed 8 bases, J shed 4 bases, and the junction held 10 bases outside the gene matches. Germline CDR1 SNHLY, CDR2 FYNNEI. The CDR3 totals 14 residues. CDR3 sequence: CASEDRVVPYEQYF. The CDR3 DNA reads TGTGCCAGCGAGGACAGGGTGGTCCCATACGAGCAGTACTTC.

V and J are TRBV5-1 and TRBJ2-4; 8 bases match TRBD1. The trim removed 2 bases at V and 1 base at J, leaving 2 bases unmatched. From germline, CDR1 is SGHRS and CDR2 YFSETQ. The CDR3 sequence is 15 residues long. The CDR3 region has the DNA TGCGCCAGCAGCTTTAGACAGGGGGCCAAAAACATTCAGTACTTC. As protein: CASSFRQGAKNIQYF.

The chain uses TRBV24-1 and TRBJ1-5, with TRBD1 matching 8 bases. Germline V gene data show CDR1 as KGHDR and CDR2 as SFDVKD. V was pared by 5 bases and J by 6 bases, with 2 bases of the junction left unmatched. This CDR3 is built from 13 residues. CDR3 residues: CATSGQGSQPQHF. Here the CDR3 DNA reads TGTGCCACCAGTGGACAGGGGAGTCAGCCCCAGCATTTT.

This chain uses TRBV28 with TRBJ2-6, with TRBD1 matching 7 bases. This CDR3 spans 15 amino acids. With 7 bases clipped from V and 0 bases from J, the junction kept 3 bases outside the gene matches. Germline lookup yields CDR1 MDHEN and CDR2 SYDVKM. The CDR3 protein is CASNQGVSGANVLTF. CDR3 nucleotide sequence: TGTGCCAGCAATCAGGGGGTCTCTGGGGCCAACGTCCTGACTTTC. The full variable domain, its missing parts supplied by reference TRBV28 and TRBJ2-6, is DVKVTQSSRYLVKRTGEKVFLECVQDMDHENMFWYRQDPGLGLRLIYFSYDVKMKEKGDIPEGYSVSREKKERFSLILESASTNQTSMYLCASNQGVSGANVLTFGAGSRLTVL.

J is TRBJ2-7 and V is TRBV25-1; unclear D gene. CDR1 is MGHDK, CDR2 SYGVNS, per germline. Trimming removed 1 base from V and 6 bases from J, with 4 bases in between. This CDR3 is built from 11 residues. The CDR3 DNA is TGTGCCAGCAGTGAATTTCGCGAGCAGTACTTC. Residues: CASSEFREQYF.

This chain connects TRBV7-9 to TRBJ2-7, with 9 bases that match TRBD1. From germline, CDR1 is SEHNR and CDR2 FQNEAQ (reference sequence). The CDR3 is made up of 14 amino acids. J gave up 8 bases and V 0 bases, and 5 bases lay outside the gene matches. The CDR3 here is CASSLAQDRGKQYF. For the CDR3, the DNA is TGTGCCAGCAGCTTAGCGCAGGACAGGGGCAAGCAGTACTTC. Combining the CDR3 with reference TRBV7-9 and TRBJ2-7 gives the whole variable domain DTGVSQNPRHKITKRGQNVTFRCDPISEHNRLYWYRQTLGQGPEFLTYFQNEAQLEKSRLLSDRFSAERPKGSFSTLEIQRTEQGDSAMYLCASSLAQDRGKQYFGPGTRLTVT.

This rearrangement joins TRBV9 to TRBJ1-2; no clear D. The CDR3 is made up of 14 amino acids. V was shortened by 0 bases and J by 4 bases, with 10 bases between the two germline ends. Germline loops: CDR1 SGDLS, CDR2 YYNGEE. CDR3 nucleotides: TGTGCCAGCAGCGTAGGGCAGCCTAGCTATGGCTACACCTTC. Translated: CASSVGQPSYGYTF.

The chain has TRBV19 and TRBJ1-2, with 8 positions matching TRBD1. The length of the CDR3 is 15 residues. With V trimmed by 6 bases and J by 3 bases, 9 bases remained unmatched. Germline V CDR1 and CDR2: LNHDA, SQIVND (reference sequence). The CDR3 DNA reads TGTGCCAGTAGCGAAGACAGGGGTTTGTACTATGGCTACACCTTC. It codes for CASSEDRGLYYGYTF.

The chain employs TRBV9 and TRBJ2-7; 8 bases agree with TRBD1. Germline lookup yields CDR1 SGDLS and CDR2 YYNGEE. The CDR3 length is 15 residues. Trimming cost V 4 bases and J 0 bases; bases outside gene matches: 6. CDR3 bases: TGTGCCAGCAGCCCAAGGACAGGGATCTCCTACGAGCAGTACTTC. Its translation is CASSPRTGISYEQYF.